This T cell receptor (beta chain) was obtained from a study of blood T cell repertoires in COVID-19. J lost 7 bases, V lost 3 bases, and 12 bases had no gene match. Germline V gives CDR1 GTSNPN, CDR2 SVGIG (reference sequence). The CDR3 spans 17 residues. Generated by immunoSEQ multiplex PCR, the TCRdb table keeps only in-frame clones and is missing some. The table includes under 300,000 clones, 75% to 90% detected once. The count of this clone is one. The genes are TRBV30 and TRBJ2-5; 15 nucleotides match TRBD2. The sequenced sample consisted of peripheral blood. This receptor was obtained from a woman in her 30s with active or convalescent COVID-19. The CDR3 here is CAWSGLAGGSNEGTQYF. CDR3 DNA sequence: TGTGCCTGGAGCGGACTAGCGGGGGGGTCCAACGAAGGGACCCAGTACTTC.